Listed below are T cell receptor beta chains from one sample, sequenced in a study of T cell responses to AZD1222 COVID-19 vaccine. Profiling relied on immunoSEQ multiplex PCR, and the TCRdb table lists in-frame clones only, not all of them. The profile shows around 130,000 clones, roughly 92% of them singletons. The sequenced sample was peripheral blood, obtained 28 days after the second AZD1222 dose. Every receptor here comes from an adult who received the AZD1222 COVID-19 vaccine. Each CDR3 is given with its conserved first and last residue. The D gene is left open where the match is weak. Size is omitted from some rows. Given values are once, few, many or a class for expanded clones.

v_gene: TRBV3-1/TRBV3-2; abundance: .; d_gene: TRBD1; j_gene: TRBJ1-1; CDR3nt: TGTGCCAGCAGCCAACTTGGACAGGGGAACACTGAAGCTTTCTTT; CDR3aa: CASSQLGQGNTEAFF
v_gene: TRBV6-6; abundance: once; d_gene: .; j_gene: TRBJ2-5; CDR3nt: TGTGCCAGCAGACCGGTGGGGTCACAAGAGACCCAGTACTTC; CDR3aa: CASRPVGSQETQYF
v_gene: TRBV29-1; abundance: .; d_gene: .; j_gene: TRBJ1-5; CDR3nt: TGCAGCCCCCATGCTGCAGGGGAGCATCAGCCCCAGCATTTT; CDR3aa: CSPHAAGEHQPQHF
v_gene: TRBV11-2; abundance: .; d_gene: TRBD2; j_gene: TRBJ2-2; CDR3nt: TGTGCCAGCAGCTTTGGACTAGCGGGAGGGAGGACCGGGGAGCTGTTTTTT; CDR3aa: CASSFGLAGGRTGELFF
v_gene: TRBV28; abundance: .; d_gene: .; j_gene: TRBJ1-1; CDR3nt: TGTGCCAGCAGTTTAGACGTAGGCATAAGGAACACTGAAGCTTTCTTT; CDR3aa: CASSLDVGIRNTEAFF
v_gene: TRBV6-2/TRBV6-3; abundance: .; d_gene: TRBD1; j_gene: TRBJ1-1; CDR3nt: TGTGCCAGCAGTCCCCTGGGACAGGGAGACACTGAAGCTTTCTTT; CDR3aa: CASSPLGQGDTEAFF
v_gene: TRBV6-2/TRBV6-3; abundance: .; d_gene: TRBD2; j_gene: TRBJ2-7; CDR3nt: TGTGCCAGCAGTTACTCTCTCTCTAGCGGGAGCTACGAGCAGTACTTC; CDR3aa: CASSYSLSSGSYEQYF
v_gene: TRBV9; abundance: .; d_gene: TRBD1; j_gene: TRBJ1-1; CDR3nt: TGTGCCAGCAGCGTCCTCCCCGGACAGGGGAACACTGAAGCTTTCTTT; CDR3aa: CASSVLPGQGNTEAFF
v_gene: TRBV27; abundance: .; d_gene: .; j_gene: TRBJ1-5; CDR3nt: TGTGCCAGCAGTTCCTCACAGGCTCAGCCCCAGCATTTT; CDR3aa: CASSSSQAQPQHF
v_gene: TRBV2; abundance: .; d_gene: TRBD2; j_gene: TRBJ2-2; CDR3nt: TGTGCCAGCAGTGGGCTAGCGGTCGGGGAGCTGTTTTTT; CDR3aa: CASSGLAVGELFF
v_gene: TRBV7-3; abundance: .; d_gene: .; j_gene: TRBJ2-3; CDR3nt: TGTGCCAGCAGCGCCCAGGCTTCCGCAGATACGCAGTATTTT; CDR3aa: CASSAQASADTQYF
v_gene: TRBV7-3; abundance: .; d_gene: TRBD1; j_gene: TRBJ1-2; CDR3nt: TGTGCCAGCAGCTCGGGACAGGGCGACTATGGCTACACCTTC; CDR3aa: CASSSGQGDYGYTF
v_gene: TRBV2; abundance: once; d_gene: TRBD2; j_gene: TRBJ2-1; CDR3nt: TGTGCCAGCAGTGAGCGCCTAGCGGGGCTGGGAAAGCAGTTCTTC; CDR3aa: CASSERLAGLGKQFF
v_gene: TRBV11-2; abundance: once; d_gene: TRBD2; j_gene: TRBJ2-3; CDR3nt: TGTGCCAGCAGCTTAACAGCGGGGGGGTTTTCAGATACGCAGTATTTT; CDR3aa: CASSLTAGGFSDTQYF
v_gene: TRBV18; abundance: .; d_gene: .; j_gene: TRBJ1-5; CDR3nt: TGTGCCAGCTCACCCACCGTGTCTCGGGGTCAGCCCCAGCATTTT; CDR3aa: CASSPTVSRGQPQHF
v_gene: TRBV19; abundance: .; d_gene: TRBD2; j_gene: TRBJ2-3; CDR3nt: TGTGCCAGTAGTATAGAGGGACTAGCGGATACGCAGTATTTT; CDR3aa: CASSIEGLADTQYF
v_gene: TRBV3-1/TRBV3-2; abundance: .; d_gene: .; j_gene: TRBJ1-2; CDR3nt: TGTGCCAGCAGCCAAGATGGGGCGGGGTACTATGGCTACACCTTC; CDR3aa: CASSQDGAGYYGYTF
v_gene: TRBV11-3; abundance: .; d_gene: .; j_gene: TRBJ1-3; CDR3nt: TGTGCCAGCAGCTTAGACCAACGGCTATATTTT; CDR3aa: CASSLDQRLYF
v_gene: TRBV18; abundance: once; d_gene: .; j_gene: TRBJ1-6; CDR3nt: TGTGCCAGCTCACCAGTCAGGTTCACAAATAATTCACCCCTCCACTTT; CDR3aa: CASSPVRFTNNSPLHF
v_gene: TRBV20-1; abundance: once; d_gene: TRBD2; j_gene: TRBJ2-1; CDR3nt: TGCAGTGCTAGTAAAGCGGGGGGCTACTACAATGAGCAGTTCTTC; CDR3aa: CSASKAGGYYNEQFF
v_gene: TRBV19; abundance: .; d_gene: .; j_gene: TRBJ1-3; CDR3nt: TGTGCCAGTAGTACCCCAGCACAGAGAAACACCATATATTTT; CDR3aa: CASSTPAQRNTIYF
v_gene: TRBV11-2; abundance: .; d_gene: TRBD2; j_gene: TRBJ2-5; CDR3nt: TGTGCCAGCAGCTTAGAAATCCCGGCTAGCGGGGTTGGGACCCAGTACTTC; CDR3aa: CASSLEIPASGVGTQYF
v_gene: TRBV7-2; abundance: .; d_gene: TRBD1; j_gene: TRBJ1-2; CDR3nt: TGTGCCAGCAGCTTAGGCAGGGGGGGAGCTAACTATGGCTACACCTTC; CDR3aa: CASSLGRGGANYGYTF
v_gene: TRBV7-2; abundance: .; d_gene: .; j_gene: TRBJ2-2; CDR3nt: TGTGCCAGCAACCGCTGGGGGGCCCCGAACACCGGGGAGCTGTTTTTT; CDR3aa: CASNRWGAPNTGELFF
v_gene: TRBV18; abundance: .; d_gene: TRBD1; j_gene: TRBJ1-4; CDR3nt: TGTGCCAGCTCACGAGGGTCAGGGGGCATTGAAAAACTGTTTTTT; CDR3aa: CASSRGSGGIEKLFF
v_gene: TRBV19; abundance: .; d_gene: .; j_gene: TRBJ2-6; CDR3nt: TGTGCCAGTAGTATAGTTTACTCTGGGGCCAACGTCCTGACTTTC; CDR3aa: CASSIVYSGANVLTF
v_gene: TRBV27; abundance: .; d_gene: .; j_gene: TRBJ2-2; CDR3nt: TGTGCCAGCAACGACCCCACCGGGGAGCTGTTTTTT; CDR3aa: CASNDPTGELFF
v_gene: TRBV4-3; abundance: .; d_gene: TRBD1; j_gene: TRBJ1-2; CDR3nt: TGCGCCAGCAGCCAAGGGTCCGCAGGGGGTAATTGGAAAGGCTACACCTTC; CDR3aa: CASSQGSAGGNWKGYTF
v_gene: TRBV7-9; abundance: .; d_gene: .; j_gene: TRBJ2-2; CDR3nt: TGTGCCAGCAGCCGACGGGGAACCGGGGAGCTGTTTTTT; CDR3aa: CASSRRGTGELFF
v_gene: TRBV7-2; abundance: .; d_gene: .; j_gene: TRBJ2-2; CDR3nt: TGTGCCAGCACTTCCCGGGGAGGCCGGAGAACCGGGGAGCTGTTTTTT; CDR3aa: CASTSRGGRRTGELFF
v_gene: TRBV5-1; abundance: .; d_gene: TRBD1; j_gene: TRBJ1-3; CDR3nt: TGCGCCAGCAGCGAATGGACAGGGTTTGGAAACACCATATATTTT; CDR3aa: CASSEWTGFGNTIYF
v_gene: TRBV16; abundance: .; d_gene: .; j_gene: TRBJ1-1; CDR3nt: TGTGCCAGCAGCCAAAGACAGAGGGACACTGAAGCTTTCTTT; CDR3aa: CASSQRQRDTEAFF
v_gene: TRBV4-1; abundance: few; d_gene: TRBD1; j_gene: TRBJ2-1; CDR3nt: TGCGCCAGCAGCCAAGGGTCGGGACAGGTACCCGTGGGTGGCAATGAGCAGTTCTTC; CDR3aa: CASSQGSGQVPVGGNEQFF
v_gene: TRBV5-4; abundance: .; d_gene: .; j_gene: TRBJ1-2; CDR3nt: TGTGCCAGCAGCTTTGGGTGGGAGAGGGCCCCGAACTATGGCTACACCTTC; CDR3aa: CASSFGWERAPNYGYTF
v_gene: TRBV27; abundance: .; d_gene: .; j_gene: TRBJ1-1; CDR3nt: TGTGCCAGCAGTCAACAGGGAGGGACTGAAGCTTTCTTT; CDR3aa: CASSQQGGTEAFF
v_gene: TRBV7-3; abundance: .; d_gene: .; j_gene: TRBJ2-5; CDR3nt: TGTGCCAGCAGCTCGACGCATGGCAGGTTAGAGACCCAGTACTTC; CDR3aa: CASSSTHGRLETQYF
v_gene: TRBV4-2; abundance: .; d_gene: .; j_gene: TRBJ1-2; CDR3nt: TGTGCCAGCAGCCAAGATCAGGGAGATTTTCGACAGAAGGGCTACACCTTC; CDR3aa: CASSQDQGDFRQKGYTF
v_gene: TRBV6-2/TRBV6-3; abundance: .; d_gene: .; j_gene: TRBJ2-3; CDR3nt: TGTGCCAGCAGTTTCGCAGGGAATACGCAGTATTTT; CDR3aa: CASSFAGNTQYF
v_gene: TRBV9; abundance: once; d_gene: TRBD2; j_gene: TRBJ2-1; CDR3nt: TGTGCCAGCAGCGTCGGCGGGACTAGCGTCCCCTACAATGAGCAGTTCTTC; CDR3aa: CASSVGGTSVPYNEQFF
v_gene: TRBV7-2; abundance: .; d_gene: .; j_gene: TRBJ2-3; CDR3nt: TGTGCCAGCAGCTTACAGGGGAGCACAGATACGCAGTATTTT; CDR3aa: CASSLQGSTDTQYF
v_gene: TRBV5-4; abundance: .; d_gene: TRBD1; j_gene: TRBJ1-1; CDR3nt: TGTGCCAGCAGAGCGGACAGGGGAACTATGAACACTGAAGCTTTCTTT; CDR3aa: CASRADRGTMNTEAFF
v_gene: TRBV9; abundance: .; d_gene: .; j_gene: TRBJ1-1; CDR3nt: TGTGCCAGCAGCGTAGAAGGCAGCCCCACTGAAGCTTTCTTT; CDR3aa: CASSVEGSPTEAFF
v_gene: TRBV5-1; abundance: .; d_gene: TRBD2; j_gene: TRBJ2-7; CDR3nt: TGCGCCAGCAGCACAGGGACTAGCGGCTCCTACGAGCAGTACTTC; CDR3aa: CASSTGTSGSYEQYF
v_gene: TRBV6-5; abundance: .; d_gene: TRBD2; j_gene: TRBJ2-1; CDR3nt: TGTGCCAGCAGTCCCCGGACTAGGGCCTACAATGAGCAGTTCTTC; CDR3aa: CASSPRTRAYNEQFF
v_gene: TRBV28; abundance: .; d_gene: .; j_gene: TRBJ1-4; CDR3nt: TGTGCCAGCAGTTTTAACGAAAAACTGTTTTTT; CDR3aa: CASSFNEKLFF
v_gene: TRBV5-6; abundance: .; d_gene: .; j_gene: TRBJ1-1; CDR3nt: TGTGCCAGCAGCTTGGAGGGGGGAGGTGCAGCTTTCTTT; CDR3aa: CASSLEGGGAAFF
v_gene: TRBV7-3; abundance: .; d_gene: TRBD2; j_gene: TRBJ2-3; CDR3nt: TGTGCCAGCAGCTTGCGGGGGGACACAGATACGCAGTATTTT; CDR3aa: CASSLRGDTDTQYF
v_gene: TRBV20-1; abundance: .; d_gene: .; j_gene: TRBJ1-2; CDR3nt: TGCAGTGTGTTGGTGAATCTCGGCTACACCTTC; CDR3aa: CSVLVNLGYTF
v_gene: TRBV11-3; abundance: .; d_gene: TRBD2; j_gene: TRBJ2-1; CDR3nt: TGTGCCAGCAGCCAAGCGGGGGGTTCCTACAATGAGCAGTTCTTC; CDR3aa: CASSQAGGSYNEQFF
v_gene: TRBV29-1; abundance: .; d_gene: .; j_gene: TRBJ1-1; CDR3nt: TGCAGGGCAACAGCGCTCGGTACTGAAGCTTTCTTT; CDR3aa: CRATALGTEAFF
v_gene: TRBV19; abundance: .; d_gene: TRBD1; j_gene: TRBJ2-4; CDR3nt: TGTGCCAGTAGTGACGGGACAGGCAAAAACATTCAGTACTTC; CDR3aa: CASSDGTGKNIQYF
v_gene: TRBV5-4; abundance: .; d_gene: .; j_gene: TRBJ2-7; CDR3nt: TGTGCCAGCAGCTTGGAGGAGGGGAACTACGAGCAGTACTTC; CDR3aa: CASSLEEGNYEQYF
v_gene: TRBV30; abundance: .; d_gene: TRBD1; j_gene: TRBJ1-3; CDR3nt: TGTGCCTGGAGTCCTAACAGGGGGCGATTCGGAAACACCATATATTTT; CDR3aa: CAWSPNRGRFGNTIYF